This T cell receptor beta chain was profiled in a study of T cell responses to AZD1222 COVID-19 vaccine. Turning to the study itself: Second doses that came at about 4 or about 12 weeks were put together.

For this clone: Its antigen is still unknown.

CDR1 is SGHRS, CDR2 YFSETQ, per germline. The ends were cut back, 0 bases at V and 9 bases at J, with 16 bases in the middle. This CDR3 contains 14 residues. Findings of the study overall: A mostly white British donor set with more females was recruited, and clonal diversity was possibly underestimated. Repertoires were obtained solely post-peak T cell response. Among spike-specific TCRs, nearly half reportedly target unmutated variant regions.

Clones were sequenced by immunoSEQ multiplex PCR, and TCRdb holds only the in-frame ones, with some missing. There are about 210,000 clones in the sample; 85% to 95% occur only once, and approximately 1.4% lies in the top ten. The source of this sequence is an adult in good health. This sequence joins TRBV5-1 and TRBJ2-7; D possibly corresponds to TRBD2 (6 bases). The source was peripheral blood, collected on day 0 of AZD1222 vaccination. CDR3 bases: TGCGCCAGCAGCTTGGAATCCAGCGGGCTGAGGCAGTACTTC. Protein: CASSLESSGLRQYF.